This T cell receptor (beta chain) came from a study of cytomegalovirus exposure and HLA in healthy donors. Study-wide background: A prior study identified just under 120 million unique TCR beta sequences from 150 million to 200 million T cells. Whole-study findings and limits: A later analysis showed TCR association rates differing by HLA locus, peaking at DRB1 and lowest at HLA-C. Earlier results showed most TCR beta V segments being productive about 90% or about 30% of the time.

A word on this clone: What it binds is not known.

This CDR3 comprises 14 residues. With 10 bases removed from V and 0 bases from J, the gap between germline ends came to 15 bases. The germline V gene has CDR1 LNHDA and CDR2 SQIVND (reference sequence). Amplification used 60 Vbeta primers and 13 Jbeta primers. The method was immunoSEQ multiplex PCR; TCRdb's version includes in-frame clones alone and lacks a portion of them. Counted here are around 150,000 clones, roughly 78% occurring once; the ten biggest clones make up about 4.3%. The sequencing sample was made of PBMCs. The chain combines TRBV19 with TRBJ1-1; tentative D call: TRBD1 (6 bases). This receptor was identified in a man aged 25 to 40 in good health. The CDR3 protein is CATQGQLMNTEAFF. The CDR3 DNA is TGTGCCACACAAGGACAGCTCATGAACACTGAAGCTTTCTTT.